These 7 T cell receptor beta chains came from one sample sequenced in a study of Ad26.COV2.S vaccination and SARS-CoV-2 variants. Assay used: immunoSEQ multiplex PCR; TCRdb lists only in-frame clones, some missing. The sample gives 440,000 or so clones, 80% to 90% of which show up once; approximately 1.7% is in the top ten. Treatment indicated: roughly 19 received Ad26.COV2.S at low or high dose, single or two shots; roughly 5 received placebo; per-sample allocation not given. Sample collection was performed on day 63 after the first vaccine or placebo injection. Source: peripheral blood, taken in a trial of Ad26.COV2.S vaccine versus placebo. Receptors were obtained from a person between 18 and 65 years old who received the Ad26.COV2.S COVID-19 vaccine or a placebo.

V and J are TRBV4-1 and TRBJ1-2, with a possible D match to TRBD1 (6 bases). V shed 4 bases and J shed 8 bases, with 14 bases lying between them. CDR1 is MGHRA, CDR2 YSYEKL, per germline. This CDR3 region has 13 residues. The CDR3 bases are TGCGCCAGCAGCCCCGAGGGGGGGTTGGGCTACACCTTC. It specifies CASSPEGGLGYTF.

The V call is TRBV5-8, the J call TRBJ1-1, with TRBD1 as a possible D gene (5 bases). The ends were cut back, 3 bases at V and 1 base at J, with 10 bases in the middle. Germline V gene lookup returns CDR1 SGHTS and CDR2 YDEGEE. The CDR3 extends over 14 amino acids. The CDR3 DNA sequence: TGTGCCAGCAGCTCCGGGACGGCGAACACTGAAGCTTTCTTT. Residues: CASSSGTANTEAFF. The whole variable domain, filled in from reference TRBV5-8 and TRBJ1-1, reads EAGVTQSPTHLIKTRGQQATLRCSPISGHTSVYWYQQALGLGLQFLLWYDEGEERNRGNFPPRFSGRQFPNYSSELNVNALELEDSALYLCASSSGTANTEAFFGQGTRLTVV.

V is TRBV18 and J is TRBJ2-7; D is undetermined. Germline V gene data show CDR1 as KGHSH and CDR2 as LQKENI. CDR3 length: 13 residues. The germline V and J ends were trimmed by 6 bases and 3 bases, with 12 bases remaining between them. CDR3 loop: CASSPLPGYEQYF. The CDR3 DNA follows: TGTGCCAGCTCGCCTCTTCCAGGCTACGAGCAGTACTTC.

This chain uses TRBV7-9 with TRBJ1-3, with 9 bases that match TRBD1. V shed 5 bases, J shed 3 bases, and the junction held 8 bases outside the gene matches. The CDR3 covers 16 residues. From germline, CDR1 is SEHNR and CDR2 FQNEAQ (reference sequence). The CDR3 spells CASSPKDRGDGNTIYF. CDR3 sequence (DNA): TGTGCCAGCAGCCCCAAGGACAGGGGAGATGGAAACACCATATATTTT.

The chain employs TRBV18 and TRBJ1-1; 7 bases are shared with TRBD1. Germline V lookup: CDR1 KGHSH, CDR2 LQKENI. This CDR3 comprises 13 residues. J was trimmed by 0 bases and V by 8 bases; bases with no gene match: 3. As DNA, the CDR3 is TGTGCCAGCACCGACAGGGTGAACACTGAAGCTTTCTTT. As protein: CASTDRVNTEAFF. Full variable domain (rest looked up from reference TRBV18 and TRBJ1-1): NAGVMQNPRHLVRRRGQEARLRCSPMKGHSHVYWYRQLPEEGLKFMVYLQKENIIDESGMPKERFSAEFPKEGPSILRIQQVVRGDSAAYFCASTDRVNTEAFFGQGTRLTVV.

This clone has just one count. V gene TRBV18 combines with J gene TRBJ2-3; 9 nucleotides line up with TRBD1. The junction had 7 bases not matched to a gene; V was cut back by 4 bases and J by 2 bases. CDR1 and CDR2 from the germline V gene are KGHSH and LQKENI. The CDR3 covers 16 residues. The CDR3 nucleotides are TGTGCCAGCTCACGGTCCGGGACAGGGATCACAGATACGCAGTATTTT. It specifies CASSRSGTGITDTQYF.

The CDR3 DNA sequence: TGTGCCTGGAGTGTAAACTCTCCGAACACCTTC. It is translated as CAWSVNSPNTF. The chain employs TRBV30 and TRBJ1-2; D unresolved. Trimming stripped 0 bases from V and 12 bases from J, with 11 bases between. The CDR3 extends over 11 amino acids. Germline V gene sequence: CDR1 GTSNPN, CDR2 SVGIG (reference sequence).